Listed here are 12 T cell receptor beta chains from one sample, sequenced in a study of prognosis after radiotherapy for stage I lung cancer. Starting from genomic DNA, TCR beta CDR3 was amplified through two-round multiplex PCR. Round-one PCR had primers specific to each TRBV and TRBJ gene. MiXCR was run by TCRdb on the multiplex PCR reads, yielding one entry per CDR3 protein. This sample has around 63,000 distinct CDR3 sequences; about 26% occur once, and the top ten carry around 8.1%. The sequencing used PBMCs, collected before or after stereotactic body radiation therapy (not recorded which). Receptor source: a donor over 45 with non-small cell lung cancer.

On this clonotype: A much larger clonotype is one base distant, so this may be a read error. This is likely a read error, given that the CDR3 carries no conserved phenylalanine or tryptophan at its end. Written as DNA, the CDR3 is TGCGCCAGCAGCTTGGTTGCAGGGGGCTACCAAGAGACCCAGTACCTC. It specifies CASSLVAGGYQETQYL. V gene TRBV5-1 combines with J gene TRBJ2-5, with 8 positions matching TRBD1. Germline CDR1 is SGHRS and CDR2 is YFSETQ. V trimming: 0 bases; J trimming: 0 bases; junction bases outside the gene matches: 4. This CDR3 contains 16 residues.

With respect to this clonotype: This may come from a read error, since a much larger clone is one base off. V is TRBV4-1 and J is TRBJ1-4; D may be TRBD1 (6 bases). This CDR3 is 15 amino acids long. Germline values: CDR1 MGHRA, CDR2 YSYEKL. V lost 2 bases to trimming and J lost 16 bases, with 23 bases between them. The chain's CDR3 is CASSQPGTSGAAQFF. CDR3 sequence (DNA): TGCGCCAGCAGCCAACCCGGGACGTCGGGGGCAGCTCAGTTTTTT.

This sequence joins TRBV6-2 or TRBV6-3 and TRBJ2-7; the D is unclear. The length of the CDR3 is 15 residues. From germline, CDR1 is MNHEY and CDR2 SVGEGT. V gave up 2 bases and J gave up 3 bases, with 14 bases separating them. The CDR3 nucleotides are TGTGCCAGCAGTTACACCCTTGTACAGAGCTACGAGCAGTACTTC. Protein sequence: CASSYTLVQSYEQYF.

Comment on this clonotype: A clone one base away is much larger, so this may be a read error. The chain has TRBV27 and TRBJ1-1; possibly TRBD1 for D (6 bases). Germline CDR1 and CDR2: MNHEY and SMNVEV (reference sequence). This CDR3 is built from 14 residues. CDR3 DNA sequence: TGTGCCAGCGGTTTATTCCAGGGGTCCACTGAAGCTTTCTTT. Translating gives CASGLFQGSTEAFF.

About this clonotype: This sequence may be a read error, since a much larger clone differs from it by one base. The rearrangement uses TRBV20-1 and TRBJ1-1; 8 bases match TRBD1. From germline, CDR1 is DFQATT and CDR2 SNEGSKA (reference sequence). The CDR3 has 14 residues. Losses at the gene ends were 8 bases for V and 9 bases for J; bases not matched to a gene: 17. In nucleotides, the CDR3 is TGCAGTTCTTCAATCGGACAGGGAAAGCTAAAAGCTTTCTTT. Translating gives CSSSIGQGKLKAFF.

As regards this clonotype: A read error is the likely source, as a far larger clone sits one nucleotide away. The chain uses TRBV6-4 and TRBJ1-5; 7 bases agree with TRBD1. CDR3 length equals 14 residues. V lost 8 bases to trimming and J lost 4 bases; unmatched junction nucleotides: 8. Germline CDR1 and CDR2: MRHNA and SNTAGT. CDR3 sequence: CASSGQDRNQPQHF. In DNA, the CDR3 is TGTGCCAGCTCCGGACAGGACCGGAATCAGCCCCAGCATTTT.

This clonotype was seen ten or more times. J is TRBJ1-2 and V is TRBV18; D unresolved. CDR3 length: 14 amino acids. The germline V and J ends were trimmed by 0 bases and 4 bases, with 9 bases remaining between them. Germline V gives CDR1 KGHSH, CDR2 LQKENI. The CDR3 loop is CASSPPPGIYGYTF. The CDR3 DNA is TGTGCCAGCTCACCACCGCCGGGTATCTATGGCTACACCTTC.

Ten or more counts support this clonotype. The chain recombines TRBV7-3 with TRBJ1-1; D uncertain. This CDR3 spans 13 amino acids. V lost 0 bases, J lost 6 bases, and 8 bases lay in between. CDR1 and CDR2 from the germline V gene are SGHTA and FQGTGA. CDR3 residues: CASSLTGIAEAFF. As DNA, the CDR3 is TGTGCCAGCAGCTTAACAGGGATCGCTGAAGCTTTCTTT.

A note on this clonotype: A far more abundant clone sits one base away, making this likely a read error. This chain joins TRBV6-2 or TRBV6-3 and TRBJ2-3; TRBD2 matches at 8 bases. This CDR3 has 15 residues. Germline V gene data show CDR1 as MNHEY and CDR2 as SVGEGT. Trimming removed 6 bases from V and 5 bases from J; junction bases left unmatched: 10. CDR3 sequence (DNA): TGTGCCAGCAGCCTTAGCGGGGCTTACCAAGATACGCAGTATTTT. Residues: CASSLSGAYQDTQYF.

This clonotype has a count of ten or more. The chain recombines TRBV7-9 with TRBJ1-1, with TRBD1 as a possible D gene (6 bases). Trimming pared 4 bases from V and 1 base from J, leaving 13 bases between. Germline values: CDR1 SEHNR, CDR2 FQNEAQ (reference sequence). This CDR3 comprises 15 residues. CDR3 sequence reads: CASSSPTGQNTEAFF. The CDR3 coding sequence is TGTGCCAGCAGCTCGCCGACGGGACAGAACACTGAAGCTTTCTTT.

This clonotype has ten or more counts. The chain joins TRBV5-4 to TRBJ2-6; D is unclear. CDR3 length equals 16 residues. Germline V gene lookup returns CDR1 SGHNT and CDR2 YYREEE (reference sequence). Trimming removed 4 bases from V and 0 bases from J, with 11 bases in between. This CDR3 reads CASSPNVGSGANVLTF. The CDR3 region has the DNA TGTGCCAGCAGCCCCAATGTGGGCTCTGGGGCCAACGTCCTGACTTTC.

This clonotype was seen more than once but under ten times. One end of the junction does not line up with germline, which may come from a read error. This chain connects TRBV3-1 to TRBJ2-2; D might be TRBD2 (5 bases). CDR1 and CDR2 from the germline V gene are LGHDT and YNNKEL (reference sequence). The CDR3 runs 14 residues. DNA for the CDR3: TGTGCCAGCAGTCCAGGTGGGAACACCGGGGAGCTGGTTTTT. Translating it yields CASSPGGNTGELVF. Together with reference TRBV3-1 and TRBJ2-2, the CDR3 gives the full variable domain: DTAVSQTPKYLVTQMGNDKSIKCEQNLGHDTMYWYKQDSKKFLKIMFSYNNKELIINETVPNRFSPKSPDKAHLNLHINSLELGDSAVYFCASSPGGNTGELVFGEGSRLTVL.